A single sample is the source of the 25 T cell receptor beta chains below, sequenced in a study of beta chain features in type 1 diabetes. The isolated RNA, all of it, was reverse transcribed, so expressed TCRB transcripts were what got sequenced. Method: immunoSEQ multiplex PCR; TCRdb's copy keeps in-frame clones and lacks some. The table shows approximately 250,000 clones, with roughly 14% occurring only once. Material for sequencing was naive CD4+ T cells from blood. These receptors all stem from a middle-aged woman in good health.

This chain connects TRBV7-2 to TRBJ2-5; 8 bases line up with TRBD2. J gave up 4 bases and V 4 bases, and 2 bases lay outside the gene matches. Germline CDR1 is SGHTA and CDR2 is FQGNSA. The CDR3 contains 13 residues. CDR3 in DNA: TGTGCCAGCAGCTATACTAGCGGAGAGACCCAGTACTTC. It translates to CASSYTSGETQYF.

This clone was observed a handful of times. The rearrangement joins TRBV6-6 to TRBJ2-3; TRBD2 matches 11 bases. This CDR3 contains 15 residues. Germline V CDR1 and CDR2: MNHNY, SVGAGI (reference sequence). The V gene end was trimmed by 6 bases and the J gene end by 2 bases; junction bases not matched to a gene: 4. CDR3 DNA sequence: TGTGCCAGCAGCGGGACTAGCGGCCTCACAGATACGCAGTATTTT. It encodes CASSGTSGLTDTQYF.

The chain combines TRBV29-1 with TRBJ1-1; 12 bases agree with TRBD1. V lost 7 bases, J lost 3 bases, and 3 bases stayed unmatched. The germline gives CDR1 SQVTM, CDR2 ANQGSEA. The CDR3 is 13 residues long. The CDR3 loop reads CSAGDRGHTEAFF. Here the CDR3 DNA reads TGCAGCGCTGGGGACAGGGGGCACACTGAAGCTTTCTTT.

This clone showed up just a few times. The chain joins TRBV25-1 to TRBJ1-2; TRBD1 agrees at 7 bases. J was trimmed by 5 bases and V by 4 bases; bases with no gene match: 7. This CDR3 has 14 residues. In germline, CDR1 is MGHDK, CDR2 SYGVNS. In nucleotides, the CDR3 is TGTGCCAGCAGTGGACCAGGGGGACCTTATGGCTACACCTTC. Translated, it gives CASSGPGGPYGYTF.

This clone appeared a few times. The rearrangement uses TRBV5-6 and TRBJ2-1; 7 positions agree with TRBD2. This CDR3 has 16 residues. The V and J ends lost 4 bases and 3 bases, in that order; junction bases with no gene match: 10. The germline gives CDR1 SGHDT, CDR2 YYEEEE. CDR3 loop: CASSELTSAFYNEQFF. The DNA of the CDR3 is TGTGCCAGCAGCGAACTAACTAGCGCCTTCTACAATGAGCAGTTCTTC.

CDR3 residues: CSAFRQALHF. The CDR3 nucleotides are TGCAGTGCTTTCCGACAGGCCCTCCACTTT. The chain employs TRBV20-1 and TRBJ1-6; maybe TRBD1 (6 bases). The CDR3 sequence is 10 residues long. Germline CDR1 is DFQATT and CDR2 is SNEGSKA (reference sequence). The germline V and J ends were trimmed by 5 bases and 14 bases, with 10 bases remaining between them.

The chain joins TRBV19 to TRBJ2-3; 12 positions agree with TRBD2. J gave up 2 bases and V 5 bases, and 5 bases lay outside the gene matches. The CDR3 length is 16 residues. Germline CDR1 is LNHDA and CDR2 is SQIVND (reference sequence). Here the CDR3 DNA reads TGTGCCAGTAGTCTACGACTAGCGGGGGCCACAGATACGCAGTATTTT. It specifies CASSLRLAGATDTQYF.

Only a few counts were recorded for this clone. The CDR3 nucleotides are TGCGCCAGCAGCCTTCCAGGCGACGTTAAAGAGACCCAGTACTTC. It encodes CASSLPGDVKETQYF. V gene TRBV5-1 combines with J gene TRBJ2-5; D is ambiguous. This CDR3 is built from 15 residues. CDR1 and CDR2 from the germline V gene are SGHRS and YFSETQ. Trimming took off 4 bases at V and 3 bases at J, with 16 bases between the two ends. The complete variable domain, with remaining parts taken from reference TRBV5-1 and TRBJ2-5, reads KAGVTQTPRYLIKTRGQQVTLSCSPISGHRSVSWYQQTPGQGLQFLFEYFSETQRNKGNFPGRFSGRQFSNSRSEMNVSTLELGDSALYLCASSLPGDVKETQYFGPGTRLLVL.

This clone came up a few times. The J gene is TRBJ1-2, the V gene TRBV18; D not resolved. The V end lost 3 bases, the J end lost 2 bases, and 10 bases lay between the germline ends. CDR1 is KGHSH and CDR2 is LQKENI in the germline V gene. The CDR3 is 14 amino acids. CDR3: CASSPGSGNYGYTF. Written as DNA, the CDR3 is TGTGCCAGCTCACCTGGGTCGGGGAACTATGGCTACACCTTC.

The chain has TRBV9 and TRBJ1-4; D not certain. The CDR3 length is 13 residues. Per the germline V gene, CDR1 is SGDLS and CDR2 is YYNGEE. With 4 bases removed from V and 7 bases from J, the gap between germline ends came to 11 bases. The CDR3 is CASSPRVGEKLFF. The CDR3 nucleotides are TGTGCCAGCAGCCCCCGGGTGGGTGAAAAACTGTTTTTT.

The rearrangement joins TRBV4-1 to TRBJ2-7, with 10 bases that match TRBD2. Trimming took 2 bases from V and 1 from J; bases not matched to a gene: 8. The CDR3 consists of 17 residues. Germline V gene sequence: CDR1 MGHRA, CDR2 YSYEKL. Here the CDR3 DNA reads TGCGCCAGCAGCCAATGGAGCGGGGGGGCCGGGTCCTACGAGCAGTACTTC. Translation: CASSQWSGGAGSYEQYF.

The chain recombines TRBV7-9 with TRBJ1-4, with 7 bases identical to TRBD1. Germline CDR1 SEHNR, CDR2 FQNEAQ (reference sequence). V was clipped by 4 bases and J by 7 bases; unmatched bases: 9. The CDR3 is 15 amino acids. CDR3 DNA: TGTGCCAGCAGCTCCGACAGGGCCTTTGGTGAAAAACTGTTTTTT. Its protein is CASSSDRAFGEKLFF.

This clone was counted a few times. The chain has TRBV13 and TRBJ2-7, with D possibly matching TRBD1 (6 bases). V lost 1 base, J lost 1 base, and 8 bases lay in between. Germline CDR1 PRHDT, CDR2 FYEKMQ (reference sequence). This CDR3 region has 14 residues. The CDR3 DNA is TGTGCCAGCAGCTTAGCGCAGGGGTCCTACGAGCAGTACTTC. This gives the protein CASSLAQGSYEQYF.

This clone was seen only a few times. V usage is TRBV19 and J usage is TRBJ1-1; 7 bases agree with TRBD1. The junction had 13 bases not matched to a gene; V was cut back by 2 bases and J by 7 bases. Germline V gene data show CDR1 as LNHDA and CDR2 as SQIVND (reference sequence). This CDR3 contains 16 residues. The CDR3 sequence: CASSITAQIWTGEAFF. The CDR3 DNA reads as TGTGCCAGTAGTATAACCGCCCAGATTTGGACAGGTGAAGCTTTCTTT.

The rearrangement joins TRBV2 to TRBJ2-7; maybe TRBD2 (5 bases). Trimming left V 4 bases short and J 1 base short, with 14 bases between. Germline CDR1 and CDR2: SNHLY and FYNNEI. This CDR3 spans 15 amino acids. The CDR3 loop reads CASSGTGLGSYEQYF. In nucleotides, the CDR3 is TGTGCCAGCAGTGGAACGGGGTTAGGGTCCTACGAGCAGTACTTC.

This rearrangement joins TRBV7-9 to TRBJ1-2; D perhaps matches TRBD1 (6 bases). The ends were cut back, 1 base at V and 2 bases at J, with 17 bases in the middle. This CDR3 region has 17 residues. Per germline, CDR1 SEHNR and CDR2 FQNEAQ (reference sequence). CDR3 bases: TGTGCCAGCAGCTTAGGGCGAAAGACAGGCGCAAACTATGGCTACACCTTC. It translates to CASSLGRKTGANYGYTF.

The V call is TRBV5-4, the J call TRBJ2-3, with D maybe TRBD1 (8 bases). Trimming took off 3 bases at V and 1 base at J, with 12 bases between the two ends. From germline, CDR1 is SGHNT and CDR2 YYREEE (reference sequence). This CDR3 contains 15 residues. The CDR3 DNA follows: TGTGCCAGCAGCTCGGGGGGACAGGGCACAGATACGCAGTATTTT. It codes for CASSSGGQGTDTQYF.

J is TRBJ2-7 and V is TRBV15; weak D call: TRBD1 (6 bases). CDR3 size: 14 residues. V lost 0 bases and J 5 bases, leaving 11 bases between the germline ends. The germline CDR1 and CDR2 sequences are LNHNV and YYDKDF (reference sequence). CDR3: CATSRDHRADEQYF. The CDR3 region has the DNA TGTGCCACCAGCAGAGATCACAGGGCGGACGAGCAGTACTTC.

The chain is built from TRBV19 and TRBJ1-2; D perhaps matches TRBD1 (5 bases). Deletions cut 9 bases from V and 0 bases from J, with 11 bases between. Germline values: CDR1 LNHDA, CDR2 SQIVND (reference sequence). The CDR3 loop spans 13 amino acids. CDR3 sequence: CASRQGPNYGYTF. CDR3 DNA: TGTGCCAGCAGGCAGGGCCCTAACTATGGCTACACCTTC.

This clone was observed a few times. The V and J genes are TRBV7-9 and TRBJ2-3, with 10 bases aligning to TRBD2. V shed 5 bases and J 4 bases; nucleotides not matched to a gene: 3. Germline V gives CDR1 SEHNR, CDR2 FQNEAQ (reference sequence). CDR3 length: 14 residues. CDR3 nucleotide sequence: TGTGCCAGCAGCAGAGGACTAGCGGCAGATACGCAGTATTTT. Protein sequence: CASSRGLAADTQYF.

A few counts support this clone. This chain connects TRBV7-2 to TRBJ2-5, with D possibly TRBD2 on 6 matching bases. V dropped 2 bases and J dropped 5 bases, with 15 bases sitting between them. The CDR3 totals 15 residues. CDR1 is SGHTA and CDR2 is FQGNSA in the germline V gene. The CDR3 reads CASSLPVGDWETQYF. CDR3 DNA: TGTGCCAGCAGCTTACCGGTCGGGGACTGGGAGACCCAGTACTTC.

The chain employs TRBV9 and TRBJ1-6; 7 nucleotides align to TRBD1. CDR3 length equals 17 residues. V lost 1 base to trimming and J lost 5 bases; unmatched junction nucleotides: 9. Germline V gene lookup returns CDR1 SGDLS and CDR2 YYNGEE. As DNA, the CDR3 is TGTGCCAGCAGCGTATCGCGACAGGGTAGAGATAATTCACCCCTCCACTTT. It translates to CASSVSRQGRDNSPLHF. The variable domain in full, completed from reference TRBV9 and TRBJ1-6, reads DSGVTQTPKHLITATGQRVTLRCSPRSGDLSVYWYQQSLDQGLQFLIQYYNGEERAKGNILERFSAQQFPDLHSELNLSSLELGDSALYFCASSVSRQGRDNSPLHFGNGTRLTVT.

This clone was seen a handful of times. The CDR3 region has the DNA TGTGCCAGCAGCTACACTCCGGGACAGGGGGCCGCTGAGCAGTTCTTC. Its translation is CASSYTPGQGAAEQFF. The chain carries TRBV5-4 and TRBJ2-1, with 12 positions matching TRBD1. Germline V gene lookup returns CDR1 SGHNT and CDR2 YYREEE (reference sequence). V trimming: 3 bases; J trimming: 9 bases; junction bases outside the gene matches: 10. The length of the CDR3 is 16 residues.

The chain combines TRBV11-2 with TRBJ2-5; 12 positions agree with TRBD2. J lost 5 bases, V lost 6 bases, and 7 bases had no gene match. Germline-derived CDR1 and CDR2 are SGHAT and FQNNGV. There are 15 residues in the CDR3. CDR3 DNA: TGTGCCAGCAGAGTGGACGGACTAGCGGGGGAGACCCAGTACTTC. This gives the protein CASRVDGLAGETQYF. Combining the CDR3 with reference TRBV11-2 and TRBJ2-5 gives the whole variable domain EAGVAQSPRYKIIEKRQSVAFWCNPISGHATLYWYQQILGQGPKLLIQFQNNGVVDDSQLPKDRFSAERLKGVDSTLKIQPAKLEDSAVYLCASRVDGLAGETQYFGPGTRLLVL.

This rearrangement joins TRBV11-2 to TRBJ1-1; 7 positions agree with TRBD1. The germline V gene has CDR1 SGHAT and CDR2 FQNNGV. This CDR3 comprises 16 residues. Germline trimming cut 1 base from V and 4 bases from J; bases unmatched to any gene: 9. DNA of the CDR3: TGTGCCAGCAGCTTAGGAGACAGGGTATGGACCACTGAAGCTTTCTTT. Translated: CASSLGDRVWTTEAFF.